A single sample is the source of the 26 T cell receptor beta chains below, sequenced in a study of regulatory T cells in long-lasting Graves disease. Through Arm-PCR of CDR3 regions and iRepertoire HTBI primers, TCR beta libraries were built. TCRdb called the multiplex PCR reads again in MiXCR, with one record for every CDR3 protein. Altogether under 300,000 distinct CDR3 sequences are present, 20% to 25% being singletons, with the ten largest covering 14%. Time point given: newly diagnosed GD, antithyroid drugs for less than 3 months. From PBMCs, RNA was extracted and then used to make the TCR library. The specimen comprised peripheral blood mononuclear cells (PBMCs), sampled at new diagnosis, from a patient treated with antithyroid drugs. The receptors originated from a female donor with Graves disease.

This clonotype was found many times. The genes are TRBV2 and TRBJ2-7, with D perhaps matching TRBD1 or TRBD2 (7 bases each). Trimming took off 2 bases at V and 5 bases at J, with 22 bases between the two ends. Germline V lookup: CDR1 SNHLY, CDR2 FYNNEI. The CDR3 runs 17 residues. CDR3 sequence: CASSESALGRGLDEQYF. CDR3 nucleotide sequence: TGTGCCAGCAGTGAATCAGCCCTGGGGAGGGGGCTCGACGAGCAGTACTTC.

The DNA for the CDR3 is TGTGCCAGTAGTATAGTCGGCGGCCCAAGGGACTACGAGCAGTACTTC. This encodes CASSIVGGPRDYEQYF. The V and J genes are TRBV19 and TRBJ2-7; D remains ambiguous. Germline values: CDR1 LNHDA, CDR2 SQIVND (reference sequence). Trimming removed 1 base at V and 3 bases at J, with 16 bases between. The CDR3 has 16 residues.

This clonotype was observed at least ten times. J is TRBJ1-1 and V is TRBV5-1; TRBD1 agrees at 7 bases. The CDR3 contains 14 residues. The germline gives CDR1 SGHRS, CDR2 YFSETQ. Trimming took 3 bases from V and 3 from J; bases not matched to a gene: 5. The CDR3 is CASSSAGGYTEAFF. The DNA of the CDR3 is TGCGCCAGCAGCTCCGCAGGGGGGTACACTGAAGCTTTCTTT. The full variable domain, with the rest looked up from reference TRBV5-1 and TRBJ1-1, is KAGVTQTPRYLIKTRGQQVTLSCSPISGHRSVSWYQQTPGQGLQFLFEYFSETQRNKGNFPGRFSGRQFSNSRSEMNVSTLELGDSALYLCASSSAGGYTEAFFGQGTRLTVV.

This clonotype has at least ten counts. The genes are TRBV10-2 and TRBJ2-7, with D possibly matching TRBD2 (5 bases). V was pared by 7 bases and J by 6 bases, with 19 bases between. The CDR3 has 14 amino acids. The germline gives CDR1 WSHSY, CDR2 SAAADI. CDR3 in amino acids: CASMISGFSLEQYF. The CDR3 bases are TGCGCCAGCATGATATCGGGGTTTTCACTCGAGCAGTACTTC.

The genes are TRBV11-1 and TRBJ2-5, with TRBD2 matching 8 bases. From germline, CDR1 is SGHAT and CDR2 FQDESV (reference sequence). This CDR3 is built from 13 residues. V was pared by 5 bases and J by 14 bases, with 13 bases of the junction left unmatched. DNA of the CDR3: TGTGCCAGCAGCCAAGATGCGGGGGGCCACTTATACTTC. Its protein is CASSQDAGGHLYF.

This clonotype was seen once. It is likely a read error: a sequence one base away is far more abundant. V gene TRBV5-6 combines with J gene TRBJ1-5, with a possible D match to TRBD1 (6 bases). Germline CDR1 and CDR2: SGHDT and YYEEEE. This CDR3 has 14 amino acids. The CDR3, as DNA: TGTACCAGCAGCTTGGACAGTAGCAATCAGCCCCAGCATTTT. The encoded protein is CTSSLDSSNQPQHF.

This clonotype was detected many times. V is TRBV24-1 and J is TRBJ2-1; possibly TRBD2 for D (6 bases). In germline, CDR1 is KGHDR, CDR2 SFDVKD. Deletions cut 3 bases from V and 6 bases from J, with 20 bases between. This CDR3 is built from 17 residues. CDR3 sequence (DNA): TGTGCCACCAGTGATCCTCGAGAAGGAGGGAAGGGCAATGAGCAGTTCTTC. It encodes CATSDPREGGKGNEQFF.

V gene TRBV7-2 combines with J gene TRBJ1-1, with 9 bases identical to TRBD1. The CDR3 spans 14 residues. The germline V gene encodes CDR1 SGHTA and CDR2 FQGNSA. The V segment lost 5 bases and the J segment 11 bases; nucleotides outside the gene matches: 12. The CDR3 loop reads CASSQTDRGGKAFF. For the CDR3, the DNA is TGTGCCAGCAGCCAGACGGACAGGGGTGGGAAGGCTTTCTTT.

A remark on this clonotype: This could be a read error, since a much larger clone is one nucleotide away. The chain links TRBV5-1 to TRBJ2-7; D is possibly TRBD1 (7 bases). This CDR3 contains 13 residues. V lost 6 bases and J 8 bases, leaving 18 bases between the germline ends. Germline values: CDR1 SGHRS, CDR2 YFSETQ. This CDR3 reads CASNPGGQRQQYF. The CDR3 DNA is TGCGCCAGCAACCCCGGGGGACAGAGGCAGCAGTACTTC.

This clonotype appeared many times. This chain connects TRBV4-1 to TRBJ2-7; maybe TRBD2 (6 bases). Trimming left V 0 bases short and J 2 bases short, with 11 bases between. CDR3 length: 15 amino acids. Germline-derived CDR1 and CDR2 are MGHRA and YSYEKL. CDR3: CASSQDLGGTYEQYF. CDR3 DNA sequence: TGCGCCAGCAGCCAAGACCTCGGGGGAACCTACGAGCAGTACTTC.

V and J are TRBV30 and TRBJ2-6; no definite D call. Per the germline V gene, CDR1 is GTSNPN and CDR2 is SVGIG (reference sequence). The CDR3 sequence is 14 residues long. Trimming took off 2 bases at V and 2 bases at J, with 7 bases between the two ends. The CDR3 nucleotides read TGTGCCTGGAGTAGGAGTACTGGGGCCAACGTCCTGACTTTC. This encodes CAWSRSTGANVLTF.

This clonotype has a count of ten or more. V gene TRBV6-2 or TRBV6-3 combines with J gene TRBJ1-1, with TRBD1 matching over 7 bases. The junction had 16 bases not matched to a gene; V was cut back by 3 bases and J by 0 bases. The CDR3 is made up of 19 amino acids. The V gene's germline CDR1 is MNHEY and CDR2 SVGEGT. The CDR3 nucleotides read TGTGCCAGCAGTTATACGCTTTATCGACAGGGATTCATGAACACTGAAGCTTTCTTT. Its translation is CASSYTLYRQGFMNTEAFF.

The chain has TRBV10-3 and TRBJ1-2; D may be TRBD1 (5 bases). Deletions cut 0 bases from V and 4 bases from J, with 12 bases between. This CDR3 comprises 15 residues. The V gene's germline CDR1 is ENHRY and CDR2 SYGVKD. As DNA, the CDR3 is TGTGCCATCAGTGAGTCGGAACTGAGGGGCTATGGCTACACCTTC. This codes for CAISESELRGYGYTF.

At least ten counts were recorded for this clonotype. The chain joins TRBV6-1 to TRBJ2-7; a possible D gene is TRBD2 (5 bases). Trimming took 6 bases from V and 6 from J, leaving 9 bases between them. The CDR3 sequence is 11 residues long. CDR1 and CDR2 (germline): MNHNS, SASEGT. CDR3 amino acids: CASSWAGEQYF. The CDR3 DNA sequence: TGTGCCAGCAGCTGGGCGGGCGAGCAGTACTTC.

Comment on this clonotype: A far bigger clonotype differs at one base, so this is likely a read error. The gene calls are TRBV12-3 or TRBV12-4 and TRBJ2-5, with TRBD1 matching over 9 bases. Judging by the DNA end, TRBJ2-7 fits better; the J call may be wrong. The CDR3 is 13 amino acids. The CDR3 DNA is TGTGCCAGCAGAGGGACAGGGTCTGTCGAGCAGTACTTC. Translated, it gives CASRGTGSVEQYF.

Many counts were recorded for this clonotype. The genes are TRBV19 and TRBJ2-5; D is possibly TRBD2 (6 bases). Germline-derived CDR1 and CDR2 are LNHDA and SQIVND (reference sequence). The CDR3 is made up of 15 amino acids. Trimming pared 5 bases from V and 3 bases from J, leaving 16 bases between. CDR3 in amino acids: CASSFVGGEEETQYF. CDR3 coding DNA: TGTGCCAGTAGTTTTGTAGGAGGGGAAGAAGAGACCCAGTACTTC.

The chain has TRBV5-4 and TRBJ2-5; tentatively, D is TRBD2 (5 bases). Germline-derived CDR1 and CDR2 are SGHNT and YYREEE (reference sequence). The CDR3 covers 16 residues. Trimming removed 0 bases from V and 5 bases from J, with 17 bases in between. The CDR3 DNA sequence: TGTGCCAGCAGCTTGGAGAGTAGCGCGGCATGGGAGACCCAGTACTTC. It encodes CASSLESSAAWETQYF.

This clonotype was counted many times. The rearrangement links TRBV7-2 to TRBJ2-5; unclear D gene. Germline V gene data show CDR1 as SGHTA and CDR2 as FQGNSA. The CDR3 length is 13 residues. Trimming removed 1 base from V and 4 bases from J, with 7 bases in between. CDR3 amino acids: CASSLGFGETQYF. As DNA, the CDR3 is TGTGCCAGCAGCTTAGGTTTTGGAGAGACCCAGTACTTC.

This clonotype was picked up many times. The V call is TRBV5-4, the J call TRBJ1-1; D might be TRBD1 (6 bases). Looked up from germline, CDR1 is SGHNT and CDR2 is YYREEE (reference sequence). The CDR3 totals 16 residues. The V end was cut by 2 bases, the J end by 4 bases, with 18 bases between. The CDR3 DNA reads as TGTGCCAGCAGCTTAAGTGCAGGGGCTGGTGGCACTGAAGCTTTCTTT. Its protein product is CASSLSAGAGGTEAFF. Variable domain in full (rest from reference TRBV5-4 and TRBJ1-1): ETGVTQSPTHLIKTRGQQVTLRCSSQSGHNTVSWYQQALGQGPQFIFQYYREEENGRGNFPPRFSGLQFPNYSSELNVNALELDDSALYLCASSLSAGAGGTEAFFGQGTRLTVV.

This clonotype was detected many times. V usage is TRBV3-1 and J usage is TRBJ2-3; D is tentatively TRBD1 or TRBD2 (5 bases each). V dropped 6 bases and J dropped 2 bases, with 15 bases sitting between them. CDR3 length: 15 amino acids. CDR1 LGHDT and CDR2 YNNKEL come from the germline V gene (reference sequence). The chain's CDR3 is CASRSWDHNTDTQYF. For the CDR3, the DNA is TGTGCCAGCAGATCGTGGGACCATAACACAGATACGCAGTATTTT.

This clonotype was seen many times. For the CDR3, the DNA is TGTGCCAGCAGCCTCACCAACTCCGGGACTAGCGTGGAGCAGTTCTTC. Amino acids: CASSLTNSGTSVEQFF. The chain links TRBV7-8 to TRBJ2-1, with 10 bases that match TRBD2. The V segment lost 5 bases and the J segment 10 bases; nucleotides outside the gene matches: 14. Germline V gene lookup returns CDR1 SGHVS and CDR2 FQNEAQ. The CDR3 runs 16 residues.

The table lists this clonotype with many counts. The junction shows a germline mismatch at one end, possibly a read error. The chain employs TRBV11-1 and TRBJ2-5; the D gene is possibly TRBD2 (5 bases). This CDR3 comprises 14 residues. CDR1 and CDR2 from the germline V gene are SGHAT and FQDESV (reference sequence). The DNA for the CDR3 is TGTGCCAGCACCCTTGGAGACTACCAAGAGACTCAGTACTTC. This codes for CASTLGDYQETQYF.

This clonotype came up many times. The chain links TRBV7-2 to TRBJ2-1, with D possibly called TRBD1 or TRBD2 (5 bases each). The V gene lost 5 bases and the J gene lost 3 bases, with 17 bases spanning the gap. Germline assignment: CDR1 SGHTA and CDR2 FQGNSA. This CDR3 has 16 residues. The CDR3 nucleotides are TGTGCCAGCAGCAGACGGGGACCTGGGGGCTACAATGAGCAGTTCTTC. Translation: CASSRRGPGGYNEQFF.

This clonotype showed up many times. The chain employs TRBV7-8 and TRBJ2-1; D possibly corresponds to TRBD2 (6 bases). In germline, CDR1 is SGHVS, CDR2 FQNEAQ. Trimming stripped 2 bases from V and 4 bases from J, with 12 bases between. This CDR3 has 15 amino acids. CDR3: CASSLMGRTYNEQFF. The CDR3 DNA follows: TGTGCCAGCAGCTTAATGGGGAGGACTTACAATGAGCAGTTCTTC.

The chain couples TRBV2 to TRBJ2-1, with 12 bases fitting TRBD2. Germline-derived CDR1 and CDR2 are SNHLY and FYNNEI. This CDR3 region has 17 residues. Trimming cost V 4 bases and J 1 base; bases outside gene matches: 5. Written as DNA, the CDR3 is TGTGCCAGCAGTGGGACTAGCGGGGACCCTTCCTACAATGAGCAGTTCTTC. It encodes CASSGTSGDPSYNEQFF.

The J gene is TRBJ1-1, the V gene TRBV12-3 or TRBV12-4; 9 positions match TRBD1. The J segment lost 0 bases and the V segment lost 5 bases, leaving 10 bases of the junction unmatched. The length of the CDR3 is 17 residues. The CDR3 bases are TGTGCCAGCAGTGGGTCCGGGACAGGGACTCTGAACACTGAAGCTTTCTTT. Protein: CASSGSGTGTLNTEAFF.